The T cell receptor (beta chain) described here comes from a study of T cell clonality in common variable immunodeficiency. There are many counts of this clone. The sequenced fragment ends 3 residues before the CDR3 boundary, so the rest is inferred from the germline J gene. CDR1 is LNHDA, CDR2 SQIVND, per germline (reference sequence). V lost 3 bases to trimming and J lost 3 bases, with 9 bases between them. The CDR3 contains 14 residues. TCRdb keeps only in-frame clones here, not all; method: immunoSEQ multiplex PCR. The data show some 42,000 clones, none appearing only once, with over 1.1% held by the ten largest.

The chain has TRBV19 and TRBJ2-1; no clear D gene. The sequence was collected from a person aged 18 to 70 in good health. The specimen sequenced was peripheral blood mononuclear cells. CDR3: CASSMGDNYNEQFF. The sequenced CDR3 bases are TGTGCCAGTAGTATGGGTGACAACTACAATGAG.